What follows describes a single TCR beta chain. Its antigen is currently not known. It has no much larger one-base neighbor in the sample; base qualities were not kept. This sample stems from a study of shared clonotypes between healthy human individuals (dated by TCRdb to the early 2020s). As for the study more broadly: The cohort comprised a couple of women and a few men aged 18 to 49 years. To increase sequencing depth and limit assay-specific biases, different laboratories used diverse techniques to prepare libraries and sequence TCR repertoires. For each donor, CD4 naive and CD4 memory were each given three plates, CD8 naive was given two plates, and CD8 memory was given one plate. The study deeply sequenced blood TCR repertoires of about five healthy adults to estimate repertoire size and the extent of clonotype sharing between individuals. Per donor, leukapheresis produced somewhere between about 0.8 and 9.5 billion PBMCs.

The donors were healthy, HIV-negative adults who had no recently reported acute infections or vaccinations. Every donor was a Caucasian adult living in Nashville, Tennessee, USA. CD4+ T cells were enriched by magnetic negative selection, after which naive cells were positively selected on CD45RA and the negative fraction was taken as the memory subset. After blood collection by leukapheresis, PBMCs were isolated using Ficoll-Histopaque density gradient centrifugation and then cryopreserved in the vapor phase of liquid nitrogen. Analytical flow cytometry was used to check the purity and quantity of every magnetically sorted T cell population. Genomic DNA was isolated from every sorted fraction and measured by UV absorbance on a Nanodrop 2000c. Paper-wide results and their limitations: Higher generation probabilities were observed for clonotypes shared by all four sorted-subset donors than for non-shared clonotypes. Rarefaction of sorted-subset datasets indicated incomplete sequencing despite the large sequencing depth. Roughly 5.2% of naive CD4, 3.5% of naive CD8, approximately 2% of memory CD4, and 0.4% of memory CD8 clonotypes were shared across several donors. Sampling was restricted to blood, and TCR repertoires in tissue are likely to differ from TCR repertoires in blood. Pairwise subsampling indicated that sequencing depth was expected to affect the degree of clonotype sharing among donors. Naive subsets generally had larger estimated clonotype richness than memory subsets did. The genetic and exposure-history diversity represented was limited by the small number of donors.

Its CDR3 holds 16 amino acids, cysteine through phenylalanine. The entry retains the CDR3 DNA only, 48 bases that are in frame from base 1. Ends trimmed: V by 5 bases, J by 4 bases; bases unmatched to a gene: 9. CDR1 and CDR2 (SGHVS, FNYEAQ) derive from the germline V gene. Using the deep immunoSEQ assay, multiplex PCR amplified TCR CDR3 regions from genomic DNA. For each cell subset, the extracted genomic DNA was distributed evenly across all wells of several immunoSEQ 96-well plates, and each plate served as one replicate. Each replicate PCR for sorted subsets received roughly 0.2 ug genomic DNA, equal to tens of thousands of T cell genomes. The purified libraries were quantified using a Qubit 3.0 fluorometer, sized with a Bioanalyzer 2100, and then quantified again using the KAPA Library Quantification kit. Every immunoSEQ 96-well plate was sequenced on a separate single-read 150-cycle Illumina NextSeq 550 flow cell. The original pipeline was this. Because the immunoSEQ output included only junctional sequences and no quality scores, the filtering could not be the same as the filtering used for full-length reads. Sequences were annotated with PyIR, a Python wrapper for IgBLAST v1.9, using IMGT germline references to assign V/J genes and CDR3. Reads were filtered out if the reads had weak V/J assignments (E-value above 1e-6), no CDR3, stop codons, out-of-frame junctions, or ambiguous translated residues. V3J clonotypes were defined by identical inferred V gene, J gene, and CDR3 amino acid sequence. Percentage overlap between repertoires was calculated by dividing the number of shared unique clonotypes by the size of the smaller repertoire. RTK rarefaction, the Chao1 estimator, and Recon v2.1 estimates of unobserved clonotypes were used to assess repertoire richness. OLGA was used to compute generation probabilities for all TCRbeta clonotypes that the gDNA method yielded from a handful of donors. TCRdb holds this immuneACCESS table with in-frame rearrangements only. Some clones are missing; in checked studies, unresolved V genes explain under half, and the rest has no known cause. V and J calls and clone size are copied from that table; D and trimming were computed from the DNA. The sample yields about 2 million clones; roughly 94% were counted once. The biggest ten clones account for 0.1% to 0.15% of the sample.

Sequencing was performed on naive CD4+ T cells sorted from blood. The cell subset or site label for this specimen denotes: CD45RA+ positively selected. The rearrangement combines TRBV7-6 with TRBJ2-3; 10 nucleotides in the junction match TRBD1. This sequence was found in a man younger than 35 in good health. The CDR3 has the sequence CASSPGQGSGPDTQYF. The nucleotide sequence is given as TGTGCCAGCAGCCCGGGACAGGGGTCGGGCCCAGATACGCAGTATTTT.